Detailed here is one T cell receptor beta chain. Its antigen is not identified. The TCR beta cDNA libraries carried unique molecular identifiers. Using its own MiXCR run on the PCR reads, TCRdb lists one record per CDR3 protein. The sample lists roughly 600,000 distinct CDR3 sequences, around 44% occurring once. The sample belongs to a study of post-analysis software for immune sequencing data. Study observations and caveats: Clustering by F measure revealed strong co-clustering among samples prepared together in one batch. Patients used several TRBV segments, including TRBV5-6, TRBV5-1 and TRBV20-1, more often than controls. Significantly decreased normalized Chao1 diversity was recorded for multiple sclerosis patients relative to controls.

The CDR3 totals 13 residues. V lost 4 bases to trimming and J lost 8 bases; unmatched junction nucleotides: 4. Per germline, CDR1 SGHRS and CDR2 YFSETQ. V is TRBV5-1 and J is TRBJ1-2; TRBD1 aligns across 11 bases. The clonotype originates from a girl aged 5 to 17 with multiple sclerosis. The material sequenced was blood. The CDR3, as DNA: TGCGCCAGCAGCACGGACAGGGGGCGAGGCTACACCTTC. Translating it yields CASSTDRGRGYTF.